This T cell receptor beta chain was sequenced during a study of blood T cell repertoires in COVID-19. Study context: Italy, Spain and the United States were the sources of the convalescent and acute COVID-19 samples. In each case, the material was cDNA or gDNA derived from T cells, B-cell-depleted T cells, or PBMCs.

Original processing notes: By means of reference gene primer amplification, nucleated cell counts were estimated. Here immunoSEQ multiplex PCR was the method, and the copy in TCRdb shows in-frame clones only, minus some. The V and J calls and clone size come from that table; D and trimming were worked out from the DNA. This table has about 150,000 clones, 76% appearing once. Germline-derived CDR1 and CDR2 are MNHEY and SVGEGT. This CDR3 is 16 amino acids long. V shed 3 bases and J shed 2 bases, with 15 bases lying between them. The J gene is TRBJ2-3, the V gene TRBV6-2 or TRBV6-3; D may be TRBD1 (5 bases). The receptor's source is an elderly woman with acute or convalescent COVID-19. The sequencing sample was made of peripheral blood. CDR3 sequence reads: CASSYSWGANTDTQYF. The CDR3 nucleotides read TGTGCCAGCAGTTATAGTTGGGGCGCTAACACAGATACGCAGTATTTT.